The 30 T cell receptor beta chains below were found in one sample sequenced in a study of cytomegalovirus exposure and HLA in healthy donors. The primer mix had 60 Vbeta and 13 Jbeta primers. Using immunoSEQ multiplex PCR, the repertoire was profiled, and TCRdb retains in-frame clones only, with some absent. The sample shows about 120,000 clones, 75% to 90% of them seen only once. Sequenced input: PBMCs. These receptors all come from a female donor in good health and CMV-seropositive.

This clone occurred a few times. The CDR3 loop reads CASKQGRGNQPQHF. CDR3 in DNA: TGTGCCAGCAAGCAGGGCCGAGGCAATCAGCCCCAGCATTTT. This chain connects TRBV2 to TRBJ1-5, with a weak D call TRBD1 (5 bases). The CDR3 has 14 amino acids. Germline V gene sequence: CDR1 SNHLY, CDR2 FYNNEI. The ends were cut back, 7 bases at V and 2 bases at J, with 12 bases in the middle.

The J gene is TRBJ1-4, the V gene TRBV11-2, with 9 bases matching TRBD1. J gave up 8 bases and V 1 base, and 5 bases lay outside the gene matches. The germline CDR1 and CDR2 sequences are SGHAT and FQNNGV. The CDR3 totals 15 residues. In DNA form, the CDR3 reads TGTGCCAGCAGCTTAGGGACAGGGGAGGGGGAAAAACTGTTTTTT. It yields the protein CASSLGTGEGEKLFF.

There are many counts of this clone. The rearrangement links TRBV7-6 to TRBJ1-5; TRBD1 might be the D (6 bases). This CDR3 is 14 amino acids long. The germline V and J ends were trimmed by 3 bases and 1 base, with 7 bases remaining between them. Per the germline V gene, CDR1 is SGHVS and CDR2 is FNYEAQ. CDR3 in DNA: TGTGCCAGCAGCTTGGACAGCAGCAATCAGCCCCAGCATTTT. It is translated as CASSLDSSNQPQHF.

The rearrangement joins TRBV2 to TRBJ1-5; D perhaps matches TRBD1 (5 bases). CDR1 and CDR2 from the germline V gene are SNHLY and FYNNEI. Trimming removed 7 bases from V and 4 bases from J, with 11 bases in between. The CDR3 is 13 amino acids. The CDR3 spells CASIRDRNQPQHF. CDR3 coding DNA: TGTGCCAGCATCAGGGATCGGAATCAGCCCCAGCATTTT.

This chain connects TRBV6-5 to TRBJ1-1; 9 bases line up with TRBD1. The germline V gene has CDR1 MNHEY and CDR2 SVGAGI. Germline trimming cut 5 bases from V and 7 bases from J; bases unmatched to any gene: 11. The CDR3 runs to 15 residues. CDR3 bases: TGTGCCAGCAGTAGCACCGGGACAGGGAGGGGTGAAGCTTTCTTT. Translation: CASSSTGTGRGEAFF.

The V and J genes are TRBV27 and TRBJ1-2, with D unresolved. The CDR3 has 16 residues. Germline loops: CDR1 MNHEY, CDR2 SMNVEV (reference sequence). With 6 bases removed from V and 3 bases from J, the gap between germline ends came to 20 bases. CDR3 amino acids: CASRYETILGDYGYTF. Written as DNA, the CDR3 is TGTGCCAGCAGATACGAAACGATACTGGGAGACTATGGCTACACCTTC.

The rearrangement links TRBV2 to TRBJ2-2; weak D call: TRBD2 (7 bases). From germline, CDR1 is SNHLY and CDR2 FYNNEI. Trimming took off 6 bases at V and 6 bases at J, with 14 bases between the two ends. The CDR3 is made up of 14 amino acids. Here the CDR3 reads CASRWEGGPGELFF. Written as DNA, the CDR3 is TGTGCCAGCAGGTGGGAGGGGGGACCCGGGGAGCTGTTTTTT.

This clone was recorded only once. The CDR3 spells CASSGGVEQYF. In DNA form, the CDR3 reads TGTGCCAGCAGCGGGGGAGTGGAGCAGTACTTC. The V gene is TRBV2, the J gene TRBJ2-7; D is possibly TRBD2 (6 bases). The germline V gene encodes CDR1 SNHLY and CDR2 FYNNEI. This CDR3 has 11 amino acids. With 6 bases removed from V and 7 bases from J, the gap between germline ends came to 10 bases.

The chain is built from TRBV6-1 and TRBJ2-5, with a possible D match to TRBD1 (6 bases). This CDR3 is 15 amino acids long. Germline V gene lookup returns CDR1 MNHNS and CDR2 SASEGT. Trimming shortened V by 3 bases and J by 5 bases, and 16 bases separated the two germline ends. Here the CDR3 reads CASSDRDNLGETQYF. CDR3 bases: TGTGCCAGCAGTGACCGGGACAACCTGGGGGAGACCCAGTACTTC.

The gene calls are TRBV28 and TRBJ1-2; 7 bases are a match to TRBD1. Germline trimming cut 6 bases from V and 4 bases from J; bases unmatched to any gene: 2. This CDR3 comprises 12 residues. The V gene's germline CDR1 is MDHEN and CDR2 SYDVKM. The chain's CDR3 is CASRTGSYGYTF. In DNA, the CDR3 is TGTGCCAGCAGGACAGGGAGCTATGGCTACACCTTC.

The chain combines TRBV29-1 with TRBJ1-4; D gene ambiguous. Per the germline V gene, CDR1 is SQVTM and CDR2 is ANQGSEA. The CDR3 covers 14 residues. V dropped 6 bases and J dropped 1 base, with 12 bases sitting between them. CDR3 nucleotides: TGCAGCGTCGGCTTGAGGGAAACTAATGAAAAACTGTTTTTT. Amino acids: CSVGLRETNEKLFF.

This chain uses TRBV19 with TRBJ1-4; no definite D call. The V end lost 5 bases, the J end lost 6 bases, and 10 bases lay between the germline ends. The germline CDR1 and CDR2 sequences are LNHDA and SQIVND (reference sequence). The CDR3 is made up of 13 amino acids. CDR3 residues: CASSEHNDEKLFF. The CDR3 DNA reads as TGTGCCAGTAGTGAACACAATGATGAAAAACTGTTTTTT.

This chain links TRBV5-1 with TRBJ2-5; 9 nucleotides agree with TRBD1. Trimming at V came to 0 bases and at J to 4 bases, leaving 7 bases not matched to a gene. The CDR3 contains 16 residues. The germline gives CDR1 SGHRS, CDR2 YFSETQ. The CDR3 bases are TGCGCCAGCAGCTTGGGGGGACAGGGTAGTGCAGAGACCCAGTACTTC. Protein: CASSLGGQGSAETQYF.

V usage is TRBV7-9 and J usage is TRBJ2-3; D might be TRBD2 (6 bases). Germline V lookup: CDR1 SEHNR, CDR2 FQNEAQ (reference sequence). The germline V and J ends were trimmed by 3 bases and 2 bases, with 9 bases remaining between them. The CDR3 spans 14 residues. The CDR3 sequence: CASSLWRDTDTQYF. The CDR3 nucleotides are TGTGCCAGCAGCTTGTGGAGGGACACAGATACGCAGTATTTT.

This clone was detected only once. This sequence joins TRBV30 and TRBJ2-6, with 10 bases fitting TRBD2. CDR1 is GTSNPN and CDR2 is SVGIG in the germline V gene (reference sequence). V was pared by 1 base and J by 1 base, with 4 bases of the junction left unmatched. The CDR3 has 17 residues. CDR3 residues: CAWSEGSGGSGANVLTF. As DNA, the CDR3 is TGTGCCTGGAGTGAGGGTAGCGGGGGGTCTGGGGCCAACGTCCTGACTTTC.

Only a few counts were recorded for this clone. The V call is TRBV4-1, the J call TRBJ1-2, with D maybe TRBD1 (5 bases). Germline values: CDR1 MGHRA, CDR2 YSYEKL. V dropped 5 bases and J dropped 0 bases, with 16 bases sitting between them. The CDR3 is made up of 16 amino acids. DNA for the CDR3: TGCGCCAGCAGCTTCGGAATTGACAGTCCTAACTATGGCTACACCTTC. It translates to CASSFGIDSPNYGYTF.

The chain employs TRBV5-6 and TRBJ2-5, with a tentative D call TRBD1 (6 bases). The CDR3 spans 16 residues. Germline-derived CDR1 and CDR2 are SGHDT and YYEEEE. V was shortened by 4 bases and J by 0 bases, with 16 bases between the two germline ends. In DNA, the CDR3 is TGTGCCAGCAGCCTTCTAGCAGGGGCAAACCAAGAGACCCAGTACTTC. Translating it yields CASSLLAGANQETQYF. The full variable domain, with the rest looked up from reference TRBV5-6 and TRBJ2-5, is DAGVTQSPTHLIKTRGQQVTLRCSPKSGHDTVSWYQQALGQGPQFIFQYYEEEERQRGNFPDRFSGHQFPNYSSELNVNALLLGDSALYLCASSLLAGANQETQYFGPGTRLLVL.

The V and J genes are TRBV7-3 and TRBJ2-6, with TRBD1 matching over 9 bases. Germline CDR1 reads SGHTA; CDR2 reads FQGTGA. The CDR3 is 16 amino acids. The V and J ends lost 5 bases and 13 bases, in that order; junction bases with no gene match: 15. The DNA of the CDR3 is TGTGCCAGCAGCCGATTTAACCCCGGGACAGGGTCAGTCCTGACTTTC. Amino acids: CASSRFNPGTGSVLTF.

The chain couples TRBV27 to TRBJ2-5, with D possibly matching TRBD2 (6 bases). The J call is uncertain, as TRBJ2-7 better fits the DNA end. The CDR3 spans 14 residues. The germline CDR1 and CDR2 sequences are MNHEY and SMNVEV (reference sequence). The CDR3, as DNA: TGTGCCAGCAGTTTATCAGAGACTAGCTACGAGCAGTACTTC. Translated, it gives CASSLSETSYEQYF.

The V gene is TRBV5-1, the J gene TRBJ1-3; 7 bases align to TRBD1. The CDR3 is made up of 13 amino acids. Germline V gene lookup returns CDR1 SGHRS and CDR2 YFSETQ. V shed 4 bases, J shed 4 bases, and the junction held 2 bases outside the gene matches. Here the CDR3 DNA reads TGCGCCAGCAGCACAGGGGAAGGAAACACCATATATTTT. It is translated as CASSTGEGNTIYF. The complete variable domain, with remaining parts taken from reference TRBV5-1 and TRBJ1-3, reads KAGVTQTPRYLIKTRGQQVTLSCSPISGHRSVSWYQQTPGQGLQFLFEYFSETQRNKGNFPGRFSGRQFSNSRSEMNVSTLELGDSALYLCASSTGEGNTIYFGEGSWLTVV.

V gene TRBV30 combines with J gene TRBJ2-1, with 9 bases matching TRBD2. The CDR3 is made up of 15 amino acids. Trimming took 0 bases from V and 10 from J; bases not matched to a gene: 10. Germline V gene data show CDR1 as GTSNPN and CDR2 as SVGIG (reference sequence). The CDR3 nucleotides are TGTGCCTGGAGTGTAGGGCGGGGGGGCCATCGCGAGCAGTTCTTC. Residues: CAWSVGRGGHREQFF. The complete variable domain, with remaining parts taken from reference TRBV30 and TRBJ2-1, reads SQTIHQWPATLVQPVGSPLSLECTVEGTSNPNLYWYRQAAGRGLQLLFYSVGIGQISSEVPQNLSASRPQDRQFILSSKKLLLSDSGFYLCAWSVGRGGHREQFFGPGTRLTVL.

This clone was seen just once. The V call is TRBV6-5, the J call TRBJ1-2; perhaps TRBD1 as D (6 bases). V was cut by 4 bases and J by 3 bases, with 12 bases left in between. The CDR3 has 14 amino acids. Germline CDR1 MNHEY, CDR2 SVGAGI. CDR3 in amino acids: CASSFDNRDYGYTF. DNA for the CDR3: TGTGCCAGCAGTTTTGATAACAGGGACTATGGCTACACCTTC.

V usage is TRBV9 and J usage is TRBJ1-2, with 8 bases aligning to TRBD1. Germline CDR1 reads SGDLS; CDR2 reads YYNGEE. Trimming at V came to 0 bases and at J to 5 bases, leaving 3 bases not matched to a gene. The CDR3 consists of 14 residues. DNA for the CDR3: TGTGCCAGCAGCGTAGGTCGGGACAGGTATGGCTACACCTTC. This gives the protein CASSVGRDRYGYTF.

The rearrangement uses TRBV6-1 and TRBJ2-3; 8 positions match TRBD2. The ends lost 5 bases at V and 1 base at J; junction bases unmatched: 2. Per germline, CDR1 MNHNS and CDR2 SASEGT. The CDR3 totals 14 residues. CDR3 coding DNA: TGTGCCAGCAGTTCGGGGGGGGGCACAGATACGCAGTATTTT. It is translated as CASSSGGGTDTQYF.

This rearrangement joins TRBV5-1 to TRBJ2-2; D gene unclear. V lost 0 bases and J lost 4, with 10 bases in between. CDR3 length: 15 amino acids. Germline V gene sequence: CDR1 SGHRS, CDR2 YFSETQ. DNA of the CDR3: TGCGCCAGCAGCTTGGTGGGCCAATCCACCGGGGAGCTGTTTTTT. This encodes CASSLVGQSTGELFF.

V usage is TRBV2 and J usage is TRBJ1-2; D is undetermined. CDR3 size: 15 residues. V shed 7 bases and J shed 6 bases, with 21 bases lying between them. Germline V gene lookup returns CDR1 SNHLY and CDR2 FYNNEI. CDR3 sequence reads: CASKPQGGVVHGYTF. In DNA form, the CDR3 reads TGTGCCAGCAAACCCCAAGGCGGGGTGGTTCATGGCTACACCTTC.

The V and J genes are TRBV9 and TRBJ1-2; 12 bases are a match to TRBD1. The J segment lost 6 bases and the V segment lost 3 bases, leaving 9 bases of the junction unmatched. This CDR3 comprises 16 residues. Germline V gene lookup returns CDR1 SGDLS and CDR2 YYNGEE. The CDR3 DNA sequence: TGTGCCAGCAGCGAAAACCGGGACAGGGGGCGCAATGGCTACACCTTC. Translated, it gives CASSENRDRGRNGYTF.

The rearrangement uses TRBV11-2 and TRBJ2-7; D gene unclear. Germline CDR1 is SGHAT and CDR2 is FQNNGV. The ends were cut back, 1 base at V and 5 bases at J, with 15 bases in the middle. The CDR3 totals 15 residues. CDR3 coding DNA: TGTGCCAGCAGCTTAGGAATAAGCTTGGCGGACGAGCAGTACTTC. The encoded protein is CASSLGISLADEQYF.

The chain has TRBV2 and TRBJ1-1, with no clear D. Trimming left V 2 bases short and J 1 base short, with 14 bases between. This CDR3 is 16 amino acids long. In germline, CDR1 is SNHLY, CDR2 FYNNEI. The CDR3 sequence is CASSESMAGTNTEAFF. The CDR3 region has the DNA TGTGCCAGCAGTGAATCAATGGCAGGTACGAACACTGAAGCTTTCTTT.

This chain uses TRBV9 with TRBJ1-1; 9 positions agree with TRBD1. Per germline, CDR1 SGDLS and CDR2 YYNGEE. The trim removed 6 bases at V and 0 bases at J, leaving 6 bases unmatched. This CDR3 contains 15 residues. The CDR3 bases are TGTGCCAGCACCACAGGGGGCTTCATGAACACTGAAGCTTTCTTT. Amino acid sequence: CASTTGGFMNTEAFF.